This T cell receptor (beta chain) was identified in a study of T cells after yellow fever vaccination (dated by TCRdb to the late 2010s). For context, the study as a whole: The SMART-Seq v4 Ultra Low Input RNA kit was used to prepare libraries from fractions with low cell numbers. Two healthy male donors, one aged 18 to 30 and one aged 30 to 39 years, were included in the cohort. To track T-cell clones before and after primary and booster YFV17D yellow fever vaccination, bulk TCR alpha and beta repertoires were sequenced longitudinally. Blood samples were taken at several timepoints before and after primary and secondary immunization, and bulk PBMC replicates and cell subsets were isolated. Results the study describes overall, beyond this receptor: FACS-sorted repertoires could contain abundant contaminating clonotypes from the bulk population, so computational filtering was required. Compared with the primary T-cell response, the secondary T-cell response was weaker but faster, peaking on day 5 rather than day 15. Because only a couple of donors were included in the study, the extent to which the findings can be generalized is limited. A small share of clonotypes was detected in both CD4 and CD8 compartments, with the overlap likely arising from convergent recombination. After the booster, most clones that had expanded after primary vaccination were detected again (over 95% of CD4 and 88% of CD8), suggesting broad maintenance of memory.

This clonotype was observed many times. Its antigen is currently not known. Base qualities are not provided; no much larger clone lies one nucleotide away. A distance of 6 bases separates the germline ends of V and J, which lose 4 bases and 0 bases respectively. For CDR1 and CDR2, the germline V gene lists SQVTM and ANQGSEA. Taken from cysteine to phenylalanine, the CDR3 has 12 residues. Only the CDR3 DNA stays, 36 bases, in frame from base 1. Reading the label with the study, this specimen's treatment or condition is: live attenuated yellow fever vaccine strain. Two biological replicates of bulk PBMCs were collected at each blood-draw timepoint. A standard Ficoll-Paque protocol was used to isolate PBMCs from peripheral blood. TriZol was used to extract RNA from bulk PBMCs, CD4 and CD8 fractions, and dextramer-positive and dextramer-negative fractions. The run used an Illumina NovaSeq 6000. TCR cDNA was synthesized by 5'RACE template switching, which introduced a universal primer site and unique molecular identifiers. Priming for cDNA synthesis came from both the TCR alpha and TCR beta constant segments. Library amplification involved two PCR steps, and the second step added sample barcodes and sequencing adapters. Libraries were sequenced on Illumina HiSeq 2500 (2x100 bp) or NovaSeq (2x150 bp). Turning to the authors' computational methods: Demultiplexing of reads and collapsing into UMI consensus sequences were performed with MIGEC, and V(D)J alignment was carried out with MiXCR. Clonotypes responding to the vaccine were identified with edgeR on replicate PBMC samples, with the criteria of FDR below 0.01 and a log2 fold change above 5 up to day 15. Bulk clonotypes were assigned CD4 or CD8 identity according to which sequenced CD4 or CD8 repertoire held them at higher abundance. TCRdb itself trimmed the public reads at Q25 with fastp, ran MiXCR and retained productive beta chains. Each CDR3 protein gets just one entry, which takes the most common genes and DNA from the rows behind it. These V and J calls originate from TCRdb's pipeline instead of the authors' own analysis. Here the sample has some 340,000 distinct CDR3 sequences; approximately 4% occur a single time. Together, the top ten hold about 22% of the sample.

This TCR was sampled from a man aged 18 to 29 who received the YFV17D yellow fever vaccine. The sequenced sample was PBMCs, obtained 5 days after the yellow fever booster vaccination. The chain is assembled from TRBV29-1 and TRBJ1-1, with the D gene call left open. In nucleotides, the sequence is TGCAGCGTTGTCAAGCTGAACACTGAAGCTTTCTTT. It is translated as CSVVKLNTEAFF.